This TCR beta chain emerged from a study of blood T cell repertoires in COVID-19. Study details: From the United States, Italy and Spain came samples of acute and convalescent COVID-19. Sample material is recorded as cDNA or gDNA derived from T cells, B-cell-depleted T cells, or PBMCs.

A Seattle source enrolled patients during active infection and followed them longitudinally. Per the original methods: Nucleated cell number was recorded as an estimate derived from reference gene primer amplification. Here immunoSEQ multiplex PCR was the method, and the copy in TCRdb shows in-frame clones only, minus some. V and J calls and clone size are copied from that table; D and trimming were computed from the DNA. The sample has 250,000 to 350,000 clones; around nine tenths are singletons. The TCR sequence derives from a woman younger than 45 with COVID-19, enrolled during active disease. The sample consisted of peripheral blood.

The CDR3 DNA is TGCGCCAGCAGTCATATGGACGGGAGGAATTCACCCCTCCACTTT. Translating gives CASSHMDGRNSPLHF. V gene TRBV10-2 combines with J gene TRBJ1-6; D gene unclear. Trimming took off 5 bases at V and 7 bases at J, with 15 bases between the two ends. Germline loops: CDR1 WSHSY, CDR2 SAAADI. This CDR3 has 15 amino acids.